This record concerns one T cell receptor beta chain sequence. Its antigen remains unidentified. This sample is drawn from a study of CD8 T cells in ankylosing spondylitis. Germline V CDR1 and CDR2: SNHLY, FYNNEI. The V and J ends lost 2 bases and 7 bases, in that order; junction bases with no gene match: 10. The CDR3 length is 16 residues. Generation of TCR beta libraries employed quantitative 5'-RACE incorporating molecular barcodes. MiXCR was run by TCRdb on the 5' RACE reads, yielding one entry per CDR3 protein. Of roughly 670,000 distinct CDR3 sequences in the sample, roughly 19% were seen once. Study-wide findings and caveats: Some of the motif variants had earlier been found in reactive arthritis patients' fluid and blood. Typical of ankylosing spondylitis blood, it appeared, was a TCR beta motif of under 10 highly homologous variants. Disease-associated clonotypes exhibited CD8+ identity and were relatively infrequent in peripheral blood. Reportedly, significant enrichment of disease-linked clones occurred in matched ankylosing spondylitis synovial fluid.

This chain joins TRBV2 and TRBJ2-1; 8 nucleotides line up with TRBD2. The clonotype was recovered from a male donor with ankylosing spondylitis. Sequenced: blood, either unsorted or a sorted T cell fraction (not recorded which). In DNA, the CDR3 is TGTGCCAGCAGTGAAAATTGGTCGGGGGGGGGAAATGAGCAGTTCTTC. Its translation is CASSENWSGGGNEQFF.